What follows are 24 T cell receptor beta chains derived from one specimen sequenced in a study of cytomegalovirus exposure and HLA in healthy donors. PCR amplification relied on 60 Vbeta primers (plus 13 Jbeta primers). Profiled with immunoSEQ multiplex PCR; TCRdb holds only in-frame clones, not every one. This table holds 100,000 to 150,000 clones, 83% found once. Sequencing was done on a sample of PBMCs. The receptors were gathered from a man aged 18 to 30 in good health and CMV-seropositive.

V is TRBV18 and J is TRBJ2-2; D is ambiguous. V lost 2 bases to trimming and J lost 0 bases, with 19 bases between them. Looked up from germline, CDR1 is KGHSH and CDR2 is LQKENI. CDR3 length: 19 residues. The CDR3 bases are TGTGCCAGCTCACCATCAGGAACTGTGATACCCTCGAACACCGGGGAGCTGTTTTTT. Protein: CASSPSGTVIPSNTGELFF. The full variable domain, rest sourced from reference TRBV18 and TRBJ2-2, is NAGVMQNPRHLVRRRGQEARLRCSPMKGHSHVYWYRQLPEEGLKFMVYLQKENIIDESGMPKERFSAEFPKEGPSILRIQQVVRGDSAAYFCASSPSGTVIPSNTGELFFGEGSRLTVL.

The chain couples TRBV5-8 to TRBJ2-7; D unresolved. Germline CDR1 SGHTS, CDR2 YDEGEE. The V end lost 4 bases, the J end lost 1 base, and 6 bases lay between the germline ends. The CDR3 is made up of 12 amino acids. CDR3 coding DNA: TGTGCCAGCAGCATCGTGTCCTACGAGCAGTACTTC. Amino acid sequence: CASSIVSYEQYF.

The chain has TRBV7-9 and TRBJ2-5, with TRBD1 as a possible D gene (6 bases). V was shortened by 4 bases and J by 5 bases, with 11 bases between the two germline ends. This CDR3 is 13 amino acids long. Germline CDR1 SEHNR, CDR2 FQNEAQ (reference sequence). CDR3 coding DNA: TGTGCCAGCAGCTCACAGGGAGCCGAGACCCAGTACTTC. Translation: CASSSQGAETQYF.

The sample holds a few counts of this clone. V is TRBV5-6 and J is TRBJ2-7, with D possibly matching TRBD1 (5 bases). V dropped 7 bases and J dropped 0 bases, with 8 bases sitting between them. The CDR3 spans 12 residues. Germline CDR1 is SGHDT and CDR2 is YYEEEE. As DNA, the CDR3 is TGTGCCAGCGGCAGGGCCTCCTACGAGCAGTACTTC. Residues: CASGRASYEQYF.

The J gene is TRBJ1-3, the V gene TRBV19, with D perhaps matching TRBD1 (6 bases). The germline V gene has CDR1 LNHDA and CDR2 SQIVND (reference sequence). The CDR3 spans 16 residues. V shed 5 bases and J shed 0 bases, with 14 bases lying between them. The CDR3 DNA sequence: TGTGCCAGTAGTGAAAAACAGGGAGCCTCTGGAAACACCATATATTTT. Translation: CASSEKQGASGNTIYF.

This rearrangement joins TRBV11-1 to TRBJ2-1; tentative D call: TRBD2 (6 bases). CDR1 SGHAT and CDR2 FQDESV come from the germline V gene (reference sequence). Trimming took off 5 bases at V and 3 bases at J, with 17 bases between the two ends. The CDR3 spans 16 residues. CDR3 residues: CASSPPGEPLYNEQFF. The CDR3 coding sequence is TGTGCCAGCAGCCCTCCGGGAGAACCTCTCTACAATGAGCAGTTCTTC. The complete variable domain, with remaining parts taken from reference TRBV11-1 and TRBJ2-1, reads EAEVAQSPRYKITEKSQAVAFWCDPISGHATLYWYRQILGQGPELLVQFQDESVVDDSQLPKDRFSAERLKGVDSTLKIQPAELGDSAMYLCASSPPGEPLYNEQFFGPGTRLTVL.

V and J are TRBV30 and TRBJ1-1; unclear D gene. Germline CDR1 is GTSNPN and CDR2 is SVGIG (reference sequence). The CDR3 covers 11 residues. Trimming took off 5 bases at V and 6 bases at J, with 10 bases between the two ends. CDR3 loop: CAWAGRAEAFF. The CDR3, as DNA: TGTGCCTGGGCGGGTAGGGCTGAAGCTTTCTTT.

The chain has TRBV28 and TRBJ2-3; the D gene is possibly TRBD2 (5 bases). The CDR3 loop spans 14 amino acids. Germline V gene data show CDR1 as MDHEN and CDR2 as SYDVKM. V lost 7 bases and J lost 0, with 11 bases in between. CDR3: CASTPAGSTDTQYF. The CDR3 DNA reads as TGTGCCAGCACACCGGCGGGTAGCACAGATACGCAGTATTTT.

The chain carries TRBV7-8 and TRBJ2-1, with 10 bases that match TRBD2. CDR3 length: 15 amino acids. The germline gives CDR1 SGHVS, CDR2 FQNEAQ. The V segment lost 1 base and the J segment 9 bases; nucleotides outside the gene matches: 6. The CDR3 loop reads CASSLVASGGIEQFF. The CDR3 DNA is TGTGCCAGCAGCTTAGTGGCTAGCGGGGGTATTGAGCAGTTCTTC.

This chain uses TRBV5-5 with TRBJ1-1, with TRBD1 matching 7 bases. This CDR3 is built from 15 residues. With V trimmed by 2 bases and J by 4 bases, 8 bases remained unmatched. Germline-derived CDR1 and CDR2 are SGHKS and YYEKEE (reference sequence). CDR3 DNA sequence: TGTGCCAGCAGCTTTCAACCGGGACAGACCACTGAAGCTTTCTTT. It encodes CASSFQPGQTTEAFF.

V is TRBV7-6 and J is TRBJ2-7, with 8 bases identical to TRBD2. After removal of 2 bases from V and 4 bases from J, the junction contained 7 bases not matched to a gene. Looked up from germline, CDR1 is SGHVS and CDR2 is FNYEAQ. The CDR3 totals 15 residues. This chain's CDR3 is CASSLNGGAGYEQYF. The CDR3 region has the DNA TGTGCCAGCAGCTTAAACGGGGGGGCTGGGTACGAGCAGTACTTC. Full variable domain (remainder filled in from reference TRBV7-6 and TRBJ2-7): GAGVSQSPRYKVTKRGQDVALRCDPISGHVSLYWYRQALGQGPEFLTYFNYEAQQDKSGLPNDRFSAERPEGSISTLTIQRTEQRDSAMYRCASSLNGGAGYEQYFGPGTRLTVT.

The J gene is TRBJ2-7, the V gene TRBV27, with D maybe TRBD1 (6 bases). This CDR3 comprises 15 residues. Germline V gene sequence: CDR1 MNHEY, CDR2 SMNVEV (reference sequence). Trimming shortened V by 6 bases and J by 0 bases, and 15 bases separated the two germline ends. CDR3 sequence reads: CASSYRAGTSYEQYF. CDR3 DNA sequence: TGTGCCAGCAGCTACAGGGCAGGAACCTCCTACGAGCAGTACTTC.

This clone showed up just a few times. The chain combines TRBV29-1 with TRBJ2-5; D is ambiguous. V was trimmed by 2 bases and J by 3 bases, leaving 4 bases between them. Germline loops: CDR1 SQVTM, CDR2 ANQGSEA. This CDR3 is 11 amino acids long. This CDR3 reads CSVEQKETQYF. As DNA, the CDR3 is TGCAGCGTTGAACAGAAAGAGACCCAGTACTTC.

This clone showed up just once. This sequence joins TRBV11-2 and TRBJ2-1, with D maybe TRBD2 (5 bases). The CDR3 has 13 residues. The germline CDR1 and CDR2 sequences are SGHAT and FQNNGV. Trimming removed 5 bases at V and 13 bases at J, with 18 bases between. CDR3 in DNA: TGTGCCAGCAGCCCGGGATCACTCCTAGGCCAGTTCTTC. Translation gives CASSPGSLLGQFF.

V is TRBV6-6 and J is TRBJ2-3; tentatively, D is TRBD2 (6 bases). This CDR3 has 15 amino acids. Trimming shortened V by 2 bases and J by 0 bases, and 9 bases separated the two germline ends. Germline CDR1 is MNHNY and CDR2 is SVGAGI (reference sequence). CDR3 DNA sequence: TGTGCCAGCAGTTACGGCGGGGTGAGCACAGATACGCAGTATTTT. This gives the protein CASSYGGVSTDTQYF.

This clone was observed a single time. This rearrangement joins TRBV4-1 to TRBJ2-7, with 12 bases matching TRBD1. The V segment lost 0 bases and the J segment 7 bases; nucleotides outside the gene matches: 13. This CDR3 comprises 18 residues. Germline loops: CDR1 MGHRA, CDR2 YSYEKL. The CDR3 loop reads CASSQDWDRGRALGEQYF. CDR3 coding DNA: TGCGCCAGCAGCCAAGATTGGGACAGGGGGCGGGCCCTTGGTGAGCAGTACTTC.

This CDR3 reads CASSILPDSSITDTQYF. CDR3 DNA sequence: TGTGCCAGTAGTATACTCCCGGACTCGAGTATCACAGATACGCAGTATTTT. J is TRBJ2-3 and V is TRBV19, with D perhaps TRBD2 (5 bases). V shed 2 bases and J shed 2 bases, with 17 bases lying between them. In germline, CDR1 is LNHDA, CDR2 SQIVND (reference sequence). The CDR3 totals 17 residues.

This rearrangement joins TRBV7-2 to TRBJ2-1, with 9 nucleotides matching TRBD2. The germline gives CDR1 SGHTA, CDR2 FQGNSA. This CDR3 region has 14 residues. Losses at the gene ends were 4 bases for V and 8 bases for J; bases not matched to a gene: 6. The CDR3 DNA sequence: TGTGCCAGCAGCTCCCTAGCGGGGTGGGATGAGCAGTTCTTC. Translation gives CASSSLAGWDEQFF.

This clone showed up just once. This chain joins TRBV6-5 and TRBJ1-2; 7 bases fit TRBD1. CDR3 size: 15 residues. V dropped 6 bases and J dropped 4; count of bases not matched to a gene: 11. Germline values: CDR1 MNHEY, CDR2 SVGAGI. The CDR3 here is CASRRWTGELYGYTF. CDR3 DNA: TGTGCCAGCAGGCGATGGACAGGAGAACTCTATGGCTACACCTTC.

The gene calls are TRBV19 and TRBJ2-7, with unresolved D. Germline assignment: CDR1 LNHDA and CDR2 SQIVND (reference sequence). The CDR3 extends over 15 amino acids. Trimming stripped 3 bases from V and 2 bases from J, with 14 bases between. This chain's CDR3 is CASSMGQYYTYEQYF. In DNA, the CDR3 is TGTGCCAGTAGTATGGGTCAGTACTATACCTACGAGCAGTACTTC.

V and J are TRBV28 and TRBJ2-5; possible D gene TRBD1, 6 bases. CDR1 and CDR2 (germline): MDHEN, SYDVKM. V was shortened by 5 bases and J by 5 bases, with 18 bases between the two germline ends. The CDR3 totals 15 residues. The CDR3 loop is CASSTLGAGKETQYF. The CDR3 DNA reads TGTGCCAGCAGTACATTGGGGGCCGGGAAGGAGACCCAGTACTTC.

The rearrangement uses TRBV5-1 and TRBJ1-1; no clear D gene. Germline V gene sequence: CDR1 SGHRS, CDR2 YFSETQ. Trimming removed 0 bases at V and 3 bases at J, with 9 bases between. CDR3 length: 14 residues. CDR3 amino acids: CASSLANGDTEAFF. The CDR3, as DNA: TGCGCCAGCAGCTTGGCGAACGGGGACACTGAAGCTTTCTTT. Full variable domain (rest looked up from reference TRBV5-1 and TRBJ1-1): KAGVTQTPRYLIKTRGQQVTLSCSPISGHRSVSWYQQTPGQGLQFLFEYFSETQRNKGNFPGRFSGRQFSNSRSEMNVSTLELGDSALYLCASSLANGDTEAFFGQGTRLTVV.

The chain carries TRBV19 and TRBJ1-5; TRBD1 is a possible D gene (5 bases). The germline V gene has CDR1 LNHDA and CDR2 SQIVND (reference sequence). Trimming removed 1 base from V and 5 bases from J, with 9 bases in between. There are 14 residues in the CDR3. This CDR3 reads CASSIGGRDQPQHF. In DNA form, the CDR3 reads TGTGCCAGTAGTATAGGGGGGAGGGATCAGCCCCAGCATTTT.

This clone appeared a single time. The rearrangement links TRBV4-2 to TRBJ2-2; D is ambiguous. Trimming took 0 bases from V and 0 from J, leaving 8 bases between them. Germline V gives CDR1 LGHNA, CDR2 YNFKEQ. The CDR3 is made up of 16 amino acids. The CDR3 protein is CASSQEVETNTGELFF. The CDR3 DNA reads as TGTGCCAGCAGCCAAGAGGTCGAGACGAACACCGGGGAGCTGTTTTTT.